Below are 9 T cell receptor beta chains sequenced from a single sample in a study of blood T cell repertoires in COVID-19 (dated by TCRdb to 2020 to 2022). Library preparation employed the immunoSEQ multiplex PCR assay. Not all clones reach the TCRdb copy of this immuneACCESS table, which keeps in-frame sequences only. Checked studies attribute under half of the gap to unresolved V genes and leave the rest unexplained. This sample has about 210,000 clones in its table, and about four fifths of those were observed once. The ten largest clones add up to about 7.3% of the sample. Source material: peripheral blood. The receptors stem from a woman aged 45 to 65 with active or convalescent COVID-19.

This chain connects TRBV7-2 to TRBJ2-5, with 10 bases aligning to TRBD1. With V trimmed by 4 bases and J by 6 bases, 5 bases remained unmatched. The CDR3 covers 14 residues. Per germline, CDR1 SGHTA and CDR2 FQGNSA. The CDR3 region has the DNA TGTGCCAGCAGCTCGACAGGGGGCCGGCAGACCCAGTACTTC. Its protein product is CASSSTGGRQTQYF.

The chain has TRBV20-1 and TRBJ1-1; D ambiguous. V lost 3 bases to trimming and J lost 5 bases, with 16 bases between them. The germline V gene encodes CDR1 DFQATT and CDR2 SNEGSKA (reference sequence). The CDR3 totals 14 residues. The CDR3 loop is CSASKMGRQTEAFF. The CDR3 region has the DNA TGCAGTGCTAGTAAGATGGGCCGTCAGACTGAAGCTTTCTTT.

This chain joins TRBV7-3 and TRBJ2-7; 8 bases agree with TRBD1. V lost 5 bases and J lost 2; bases outside the gene matches: 11. This CDR3 contains 16 residues. Looked up from germline, CDR1 is SGHTA and CDR2 is FQGTGA. The CDR3 loop is CASSAQSGTGAYEQYF. In DNA form, the CDR3 reads TGTGCCAGCAGCGCACAATCCGGGACAGGAGCCTACGAGCAGTACTTC. Based on the CDR3 plus reference TRBV7-3 and TRBJ2-7, the full variable domain is GAGVSQTPSNKVTEKGKYVELRCDPISGHTALYWYRQSLGQGPEFLIYFQGTGAADDSGLPNDRFFAVRPEGSVSTLKIQRTERGDSAVYLCASSAQSGTGAYEQYFGPGTRLTVT.

This clone was observed a few times. The chain has TRBV10-3 and TRBJ2-2; TRBD2 is a possible D gene (5 bases). V shed 10 bases and J shed 7 bases, with 22 bases lying between them. The CDR3 covers 15 residues. Germline loops: CDR1 ENHRY, CDR2 SYGVKD. The CDR3 loop reads CATNEMGAQNGELFF. The CDR3 nucleotides read TGTGCCACCAATGAGATGGGAGCGCAGAACGGGGAGCTGTTTTTT.

The genes are TRBV29-1 and TRBJ2-1, with TRBD1 identical over 9 bases. The germline V gene has CDR1 SQVTM and CDR2 ANQGSEA. The CDR3 is 15 amino acids. Trimming at V came to 0 bases and at J to 2 bases, leaving 2 bases not matched to a gene. The CDR3 sequence: CSVEDRDRAYNEQFF. In DNA form, the CDR3 reads TGCAGCGTTGAAGATAGGGACAGGGCCTACAATGAGCAGTTCTTC.

The rearrangement links TRBV6-5 to TRBJ2-2; D uncertain. V was shortened by 3 bases and J by 4 bases, with 6 bases between the two germline ends. Germline CDR1 is MNHEY and CDR2 is SVGAGI. The CDR3 sequence is 13 residues long. The CDR3 sequence: CASSYEVTGELFF. DNA of the CDR3: TGTGCCAGCAGTTATGAGGTCACCGGGGAGCTGTTTTTT.

The table lists this clone with a few counts. The rearrangement joins TRBV19 to TRBJ1-1; D unclear. This CDR3 contains 13 residues. CDR1 is LNHDA, CDR2 SQIVND, per germline (reference sequence). Trimming stripped 5 bases from V and 3 bases from J, with 10 bases between. As DNA, the CDR3 is TGTGCCAGTAGTCCCCGTGTCGACACTGAAGCTTTCTTT. Its protein product is CASSPRVDTEAFF.

The chain combines TRBV28 with TRBJ1-5; 8 bases match TRBD1. With 5 bases clipped from V and 0 bases from J, the junction kept 9 bases outside the gene matches. The CDR3 has 17 residues. Germline assignment: CDR1 MDHEN and CDR2 SYDVKM. The CDR3 spells CASSAGTGKYSNQPQHF. The CDR3 coding sequence is TGTGCCAGCAGTGCCGGGACAGGTAAATATAGCAATCAGCCCCAGCATTTT.

The chain uses TRBV5-1 and TRBJ1-3, with TRBD1 matching over 8 bases. V dropped 3 bases and J dropped 0; count of bases not matched to a gene: 8. The CDR3 totals 17 residues. Germline V gene data show CDR1 as SGHRS and CDR2 as YFSETQ. CDR3 DNA sequence: TGCGCCAGCAGCTCGATAGGGACAGGACTCTCTGGAAACACCATATATTTT. This gives the protein CASSSIGTGLSGNTIYF.